Below, 28 T cell receptor beta chains from the same sample are listed, as sequenced in a study of CD8+CD57+ T cells in acquired aplastic anemia. Patients chosen for sequencing had CD8+CD57+ cells that had expanded, as shown by flow cytometry. Profiles of TCR beta VDJ and CDR3 were generated from a genomic DNA template. MiXCR was run by TCRdb on the reads, yielding one entry per CDR3 protein. The sample consists of more than 150,000 distinct CDR3 sequences, around half of them appearing once. The sample comprised sorted CD4+, CD8+, or CD8+CD57+ T cells (not recorded which) from PBMCs. These receptors were collected from a human donor with aplastic anemia.

As regards this clonotype: One base away lies a much larger clone, so this may be a sequencing read error. The V gene is TRBV7-9, the J gene TRBJ1-5, with 11 bases matching TRBD1. Per the germline V gene, CDR1 is SEHNR and CDR2 is FQNEAQ (reference sequence). The CDR3 length is 14 residues. V lost 11 bases and J lost 3; bases outside the gene matches: 6. The DNA of the CDR3 is TGTGCCCGCGGGACAGGGGGTTTCAATCAGCCCCAGCATTTT. This codes for CARGTGGFNQPQHF.

This clonotype appeared many times. The rearrangement uses TRBV29-1 and TRBJ2-6; TRBD1 aligns across 10 bases. V lost 4 bases and J lost 1; bases outside the gene matches: 10. The CDR3 totals 18 residues. Looked up from germline, CDR1 is SQVTM and CDR2 is ANQGSEA. The CDR3 DNA reads TGCAGCGTTGGAGGAGGGACAGGGGCTAAATCTGGGGCCAACGTCCTGACTTTC. Translation gives CSVGGGTGAKSGANVLTF.

This clonotype has a handful of counts. The rearrangement joins TRBV29-1 to TRBJ2-7; D not certain. Germline lookup yields CDR1 SQVTM and CDR2 ANQGSEA. The CDR3 extends over 14 amino acids. Trimming stripped 1 base from V and 4 bases from J, with 14 bases between. The DNA for the CDR3 is TGCAGCGTTGAAGTGGGCGATTTGGGGTACGAGCAGTACTTC. Translating it yields CSVEVGDLGYEQYF.

The chain couples TRBV28 to TRBJ2-6; D ambiguous. CDR3 length: 17 residues. The germline V gene encodes CDR1 MDHEN and CDR2 SYDVKM. Trimming took off 5 bases at V and 1 base at J, with 15 bases between the two ends. The CDR3 loop is CASSPVGRFSGANVLTF. The DNA of the CDR3 is TGTGCCAGCAGTCCTGTCGGGCGGTTTTCTGGGGCCAACGTCCTGACTTTC. Combining the CDR3 with reference TRBV28 and TRBJ2-6 gives the whole variable domain DVKVTQSSRYLVKRTGEKVFLECVQDMDHENMFWYRQDPGLGLRLIYFSYDVKMKEKGDIPEGYSVSREKKERFSLILESASTNQTSMYLCASSPVGRFSGANVLTFGAGSRLTVL.

The chain recombines TRBV2 with TRBJ1-4; 9 nucleotides line up with TRBD1. The CDR3 sequence is 14 residues long. Germline lookup yields CDR1 SNHLY and CDR2 FYNNEI. J lost 13 bases, V lost 6 bases, and 12 bases had no gene match. The CDR3 DNA reads as TGTGCCAGCAGGGCTGGACAGGGGTTAAGTGGACTGTTTTTT. Translated, it gives CASRAGQGLSGLFF.

V and J are TRBV29-1 and TRBJ2-7; 7 bases are a match to TRBD1. This CDR3 contains 13 residues. CDR1 and CDR2 (germline): SQVTM, ANQGSEA. V gave up 6 bases and J gave up 2 bases; unmatched junction bases: 7. CDR3 loop: CSVSQGSTYEQYF. DNA for the CDR3: TGCAGCGTCTCACAGGGGTCCACCTACGAGCAGTACTTC.

A few counts support this clonotype. A junction boundary mismatches the germline segment, possibly from a read error. The chain uses TRBV10-2 and TRBJ2-7; 8 bases match TRBD2. Looked up from germline, CDR1 is WSHSY and CDR2 is SAAADI. The CDR3 contains 15 residues. The CDR3 DNA follows: TGTGCCAGCAGTCCCGGGGGGGGCCGCTCCTACGAGCAGTACTTC. Amino acids: CASSPGGGRSYEQYF.

V is TRBV4-3 and J is TRBJ1-2; D not resolved. There are 16 residues in the CDR3. Per germline, CDR1 LGHNA and CDR2 YSLEER. V lost 0 bases and J 6 bases, leaving 17 bases between the germline ends. The CDR3 DNA is TGCGCCAGCAGCCAAGAGGTCCAAGGCGGGTGGGATGGCTACACCTTC. Its protein product is CASSQEVQGGWDGYTF.

This clonotype was seen many times. The chain employs TRBV7-8 and TRBJ1-1; TRBD1 matches 9 bases. CDR1 SGHVS and CDR2 FQNEAQ come from the germline V gene. The CDR3 runs 15 residues. Trimming took 2 bases from V and 11 from J; bases not matched to a gene: 12. The CDR3 nucleotides read TGTGCCAGCAGCTTAACAACCGGGACAGGGATGGGGGCTTTCTTT. It codes for CASSLTTGTGMGAFF.

This rearrangement joins TRBV7-9 to TRBJ1-1; TRBD1 might be the D (5 bases). The CDR3 loop spans 12 amino acids. Germline V lookup: CDR1 SEHNR, CDR2 FQNEAQ (reference sequence). The germline V and J ends were trimmed by 5 bases and 8 bases, with 12 bases remaining between them. Here the CDR3 DNA reads TGTGCCAGCAGCCTCGGGGGAGGGGAAGCTTTCTTT. Its protein is CASSLGGGEAFF.

The V gene is TRBV19, the J gene TRBJ1-2, with unresolved D. V dropped 5 bases and J dropped 4 bases, with 8 bases sitting between them. Germline CDR1 is LNHDA and CDR2 is SQIVND (reference sequence). CDR3 length equals 12 residues. The DNA of the CDR3 is TGTGCCAGTAGTGAATCCCCCTATGGCTACACCTTC. This gives the protein CASSESPYGYTF.

This clonotype was found many times. The chain uses TRBV19 and TRBJ2-5; possibly TRBD1 for D (6 bases). From germline, CDR1 is LNHDA and CDR2 SQIVND (reference sequence). V was trimmed by 6 bases and J by 5 bases, leaving 16 bases between them. This CDR3 has 14 amino acids. For the CDR3, the DNA is TGTGCCAGTAGCTTGGGGGCAGGGTGGGAGACCCAGTACTTC. This translates into CASSLGAGWETQYF.

The rearrangement links TRBV20-1 to TRBJ2-7; TRBD2 might be the D (6 bases). Trimming removed 3 bases at V and 5 bases at J, with 17 bases between. The CDR3 spans 14 residues. Germline V CDR1 and CDR2: DFQATT, SNEGSKA (reference sequence). CDR3 in DNA: TGCAGTGCTAGGCAGGGTAGCGGTGAGGACGAGCAGTACTTC. Translation gives CSARQGSGEDEQYF.

This clonotype was counted a few times. This CDR3 fails to terminate in the conserved phenylalanine or tryptophan, so it likely reflects a read error. The genes are TRBV5-1 and TRBJ1-1; 11 bases fit TRBD1. The germline gives CDR1 SGHRS, CDR2 YFSETQ. V shed 4 bases, J shed 9 bases, and the junction held 11 bases outside the gene matches. The length of the CDR3 is 15 residues. In DNA, the CDR3 is TGCGCCAGCAGCCCCAGGACAGGGGGCTTACTGAAAGCTTTCCTT. As protein: CASSPRTGGLLKAFL.

Details on this clonotype: Given a much more abundant clone one base away, this may be a read error. The rearrangement joins TRBV15 to TRBJ1-5, with D unclear. Germline CDR1 is LNHNV and CDR2 is YYDKDF (reference sequence). V was trimmed by 2 bases and J by 9 bases, leaving 8 bases between them. The CDR3 runs to 12 residues. The CDR3 sequence is CATSRPDRPQHF. The CDR3 DNA sequence: TGTGCCACCAGCAGACCAGATCGGCCCCAGCATTTT.

This clonotype has more than one count but fewer than ten. V usage is TRBV9 and J usage is TRBJ2-5, with D perhaps matching TRBD2 (7 bases). Germline V CDR1 and CDR2: SGDLS, YYNGEE. V lost 2 bases and J lost 5, with 13 bases in between. The CDR3 sequence is 14 residues long. The CDR3 is CASSVRGARETQYF. Written as DNA, the CDR3 is TGTGCCAGCAGCGTCCGGGGGGCGCGTGAGACCCAGTACTTC. Supplemented by reference TRBV9 and TRBJ2-5, the full variable domain reads DSGVTQTPKHLITATGQRVTLRCSPRSGDLSVYWYQQSLDQGLQFLIQYYNGEERAKGNILERFSAQQFPDLHSELNLSSLELGDSALYFCASSVRGARETQYFGPGTRLLVL.

The chain joins TRBV24-1 to TRBJ2-5; 12 bases align to TRBD1. V shed 9 bases and J 5 bases; nucleotides not matched to a gene: 6. The CDR3 sequence is 14 residues long. The germline CDR1 and CDR2 sequences are KGHDR and SFDVKD. The CDR3 loop reads CATGGQGARETQYF. In DNA form, the CDR3 reads TGTGCCACCGGGGGACAGGGGGCGAGGGAGACCCAGTACTTC.

The chain joins TRBV6-4 to TRBJ2-1; D is undetermined. Germline V lookup: CDR1 MRHNA, CDR2 SNTAGT. The V end was cut by 0 bases, the J end by 3 bases, with 6 bases between. CDR3 length: 14 amino acids. The CDR3 DNA sequence: TGTGCCAGCAGTGACTCGGCAGACTACAATGAGCAGTTCTTC. Protein: CASSDSADYNEQFF.

The table lists this clonotype with many counts. The chain employs TRBV19 and TRBJ2-3; D gene uncertain. Looked up from germline, CDR1 is LNHDA and CDR2 is SQIVND (reference sequence). The ends were cut back, 7 bases at V and 1 base at J, with 21 bases in the middle. This CDR3 spans 17 amino acids. In DNA, the CDR3 is TGTGCCAGTACAATAAACCCGGCCTCGAGTCGCACAGATACGCAGTATTTT. Its protein product is CASTINPASSRTDTQYF. Full variable domain (rest looked up from reference TRBV19 and TRBJ2-3): DGGITQSPKYLFRKEGQNVTLSCEQNLNHDAMYWYRQDPGQGLRLIYYSQIVNDFQKGDIAEGYSVSREKKESFPLTVTSAQKNPTAFYLCASTINPASSRTDTQYFGPGTRLTVL.

The rearrangement joins TRBV24-1 to TRBJ2-7; 8 bases are a match to TRBD1. V was clipped by 4 bases and J by 2 bases; unmatched bases: 6. Germline V gives CDR1 KGHDR, CDR2 SFDVKD. The CDR3 consists of 15 residues. For the CDR3, the DNA is TGTGCCACCAGTGACGCAACGACAGGGGCCTACGAGCAGTACTTC. Its protein is CATSDATTGAYEQYF.

This clonotype has at least ten counts. The rearrangement links TRBV7-3 to TRBJ1-1; maybe TRBD1 (6 bases). Germline V gene lookup returns CDR1 SGHTA and CDR2 FQGTGA. The germline V and J ends were trimmed by 5 bases and 4 bases, with 14 bases remaining between them. The CDR3 contains 14 residues. CDR3 DNA sequence: TGTGCCAGCAGCGTCAGCAGGGGTCTCACTGAAGCTTTCTTT. Translation gives CASSVSRGLTEAFF.

This clonotype was seen a few times. This rearrangement joins TRBV15 to TRBJ2-1; TRBD2 might be the D (6 bases). Between the trimmed V and J ends, which lost 0 bases and 10 bases, there was a span of 16 bases. This CDR3 has 15 residues. CDR1 LNHNV and CDR2 YYDKDF come from the germline V gene (reference sequence). This chain's CDR3 is CATSRERTTTGEQFF. In DNA form, the CDR3 reads TGTGCCACCAGCAGAGAACGGACTACCACGGGGGAGCAGTTCTTC.

The DNA for the CDR3 is TGTGCCAGCAGTTACTCTTACCCCCCCCGGGGAAACACTGAAGCTTTCTTT. Translating it yields CASSYSYPPRGNTEAFF. The rearrangement uses TRBV6-5 and TRBJ1-1; D ambiguous. This CDR3 contains 17 residues. Looked up from germline, CDR1 is MNHEY and CDR2 is SVGAGI. V was pared by 0 bases and J by 2 bases, with 16 bases between.

This clonotype was detected many times. J is TRBJ2-1 and V is TRBV19; a weak D match, TRBD2 (5 bases). From germline, CDR1 is LNHDA and CDR2 SQIVND (reference sequence). This CDR3 has 15 residues. The V and J ends lost 4 bases and 0 bases respectively, with 10 bases between them. Here the CDR3 reads CASSKLRGSYNEQFF. In nucleotides, the CDR3 is TGTGCCAGTAGTAAGCTTCGGGGCTCCTACAATGAGCAGTTCTTC.

The V gene is TRBV20-1, the J gene TRBJ2-7; TRBD1 agrees at 7 bases. The ends lost 6 bases at V and 3 bases at J; junction bases unmatched: 14. This CDR3 is 15 amino acids long. Germline V CDR1 and CDR2: DFQATT, SNEGSKA (reference sequence). CDR3 in amino acids: CSARQDRDGFYEQYF. The DNA of the CDR3 is TGCAGTGCGCGTCAAGACAGGGATGGATTCTACGAGCAGTACTTC.

Many counts were recorded for this clonotype. CDR3 DNA: TGTGCCAGCAGCTCCGGGACAAGGAACACTGAAGCTTTCTTT. Its protein product is CASSSGTRNTEAFF. V and J are TRBV7-6 and TRBJ1-1; D perhaps matches TRBD1 (6 bases). V lost 4 bases and J lost 1, with 10 bases in between. Germline V gene lookup returns CDR1 SGHVS and CDR2 FNYEAQ. The CDR3 runs 14 residues.

This clonotype has ten or more counts. V usage is TRBV29-1 and J usage is TRBJ1-5, with TRBD1 identical over 8 bases. Germline assignment: CDR1 SQVTM and CDR2 ANQGSEA. J lost 5 bases, V lost 8 bases, and 11 bases had no gene match. This CDR3 is 14 amino acids long. CDR3 amino acids: CSSWTGFFDQPQHF. CDR3 bases: TGCAGCTCATGGACAGGGTTTTTCGATCAGCCCCAGCATTTT. The full variable domain, with the rest looked up from reference TRBV29-1 and TRBJ1-5, is SAVISQKPSRDICQRGTSLTIQCQVDSQVTMMFWYRQQPGQSLTLIATANQGSEATYESGFVIDKFPISRPNLTFSTLTVSNMSPEDSSIYLCSSWTGFFDQPQHFGDGTRLSIL.

This chain uses TRBV7-9 with TRBJ2-1; D ambiguous. The CDR3 spans 13 residues. Germline CDR1 and CDR2: SEHNR and FQNEAQ (reference sequence). Trimming removed 6 bases at V and 4 bases at J, with 10 bases between. CDR3 in DNA: TGTGCCAGCAGTCGTACGGCGTACAATGAGCAGTTCTTC. This translates into CASSRTAYNEQFF.